The clone carrying this T cell receptor beta chain was counted between two and nine times. Its antigen is not known. This sample was taken from a study of T cell repertoires in cytomegalovirus infection. On the study more broadly: Both a matching HLA type and CMV infection were indicated by public TCR beta signatures. The study, taken as a whole, reports: Clonotypes of TCR beta that were HLA-C-restricted and CMV-specific dominated the ex vivo response.

With 0 bases removed from V and 4 bases from J, the gap between germline ends came to 16 bases. CDR1 is SGHDN, CDR2 FVKESK, per germline. This CDR3 is 16 amino acids long. One entry per CDR3 protein results from TCRdb running MiXCR on the reads. This table holds approximately 1,000,000 distinct CDR3 sequences, approximately 31% found once. The TCR was taken from a human donor in good health (CMV status not recorded). Some clones in this sample may be carry-over from other donors' samples. The chain couples TRBV14 to TRBJ2-7; D may correspond to TRBD1 or TRBD2 (5 bases each). Sequencing used cultured CD8+ T cells from PBMCs, obtained from culture after CMV antigen stimulation. The CDR3, as DNA: TGTGCCAGCAGCCAAGATTGGGGGTCCGGAAAATACGAGCAGTACTTC. Translating it yields CASSQDWGSGKYEQYF. Full variable domain (rest looked up from reference TRBV14 and TRBJ2-7): EAGVTQFPSHSVIEKGQTVTLRCDPISGHDNLYWYRRVMGKEIKFLLHFVKESKQDESGMPNNRFLAERTGGTYSTLKVQPAELEDSGVYFCASSQDWGSGKYEQYFGPGTRLTVT.